This TCR beta chain derives from a study of T cells after yellow fever vaccination. Whole-study context: The authors prepared low-cell-number fractions using SMART-Seq v4 Ultra Low Input. General observations from the study: Detected again after the booster were most primary-vaccination clones, at almost 97% CD4 and 80% to 90% CD8. CD4 and CD8 compartments shared a small share of clonotypes, likely from convergent recombination.

TCRdb analysed the 5' RACE reads with MiXCR anew, one entry per CDR3 protein. The table records around 230,000 distinct CDR3 sequences, approximately 6.3% of them present only once. A word on this clonotype: The antigen remains undetermined.

The trim removed 3 bases at V and 4 bases at J, leaving 10 bases unmatched. The CDR3 has 16 amino acids. The germline V gene encodes CDR1 DFQATT and CDR2 SNEGSKA (reference sequence). The receptor comes from a man aged 25-45 years who received the YFV17D yellow fever vaccine. Sequenced here: CD4+ T cells sorted from PBMCs, sampled on the day of the yellow fever booster vaccination. The rearrangement links TRBV20-1 to TRBJ2-3; 10 positions match TRBD2. This chain's CDR3 is CSASPRLAGAPDTQYF. CDR3 in DNA: TGCAGTGCTAGTCCTCGACTAGCGGGTGCTCCAGATACGCAGTATTTT.